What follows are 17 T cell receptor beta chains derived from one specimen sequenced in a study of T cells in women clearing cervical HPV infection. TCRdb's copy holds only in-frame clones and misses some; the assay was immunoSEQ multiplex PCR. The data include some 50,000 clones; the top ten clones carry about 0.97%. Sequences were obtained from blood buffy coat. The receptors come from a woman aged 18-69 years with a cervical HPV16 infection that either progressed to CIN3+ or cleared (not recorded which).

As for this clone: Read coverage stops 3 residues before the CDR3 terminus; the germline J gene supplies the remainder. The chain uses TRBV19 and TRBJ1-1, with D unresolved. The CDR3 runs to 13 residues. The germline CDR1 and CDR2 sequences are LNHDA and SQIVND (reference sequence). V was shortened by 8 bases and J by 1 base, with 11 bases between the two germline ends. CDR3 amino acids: CASLTDGNTEAFF. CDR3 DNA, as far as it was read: TGTGCCAGTTTGACTGACGGGAACACTGAA.

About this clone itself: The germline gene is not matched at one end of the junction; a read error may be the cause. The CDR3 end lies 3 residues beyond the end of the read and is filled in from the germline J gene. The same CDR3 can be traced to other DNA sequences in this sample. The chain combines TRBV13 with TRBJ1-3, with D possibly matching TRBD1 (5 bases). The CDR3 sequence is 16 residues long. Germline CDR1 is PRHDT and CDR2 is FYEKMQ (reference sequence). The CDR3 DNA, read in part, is TGTGCCAGCAGCACATCTCTGGGGGGGTCTGGAAACACA. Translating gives CASSTSLGGSGNT. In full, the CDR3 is CASSTSLGGSGNTIYF.

CDR3 region: CASSESGGLNTGELFF. The CDR3 bases that were read are TGTGCCAGCAGTGAAAGCGGGGGGCTTAACACCGGGGAG. The chain is built from TRBV2 and TRBJ2-2; 9 bases map to TRBD2. The read terminates 3 residues before the CDR3 end, so the remaining end is supplied by the germline J gene. The CDR3 contains 16 residues. CDR1 and CDR2 from the germline V gene are SNHLY and FYNNEI. V lost 2 bases, J lost 2 bases, and 3 bases stayed unmatched.

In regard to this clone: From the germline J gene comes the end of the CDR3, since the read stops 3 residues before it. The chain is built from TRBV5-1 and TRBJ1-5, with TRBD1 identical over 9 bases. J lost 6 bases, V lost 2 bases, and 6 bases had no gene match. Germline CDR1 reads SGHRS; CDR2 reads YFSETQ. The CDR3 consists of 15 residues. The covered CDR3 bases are TGCGCCAGCAGCTTACAGGGGGCGCTCGGTCAGCCC. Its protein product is CASSLQGALGQP. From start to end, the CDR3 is CASSLQGALGQPQHF. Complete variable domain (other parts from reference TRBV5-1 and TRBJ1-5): KAGVTQTPRYLIKTRGQQVTLSCSPISGHRSVSWYQQTPGQGLQFLFEYFSETQRNKGNFPGRFSGRQFSNSRSEMNVSTLELGDSALYLCASSLQGALGQPQHFGDGTRLSIL.

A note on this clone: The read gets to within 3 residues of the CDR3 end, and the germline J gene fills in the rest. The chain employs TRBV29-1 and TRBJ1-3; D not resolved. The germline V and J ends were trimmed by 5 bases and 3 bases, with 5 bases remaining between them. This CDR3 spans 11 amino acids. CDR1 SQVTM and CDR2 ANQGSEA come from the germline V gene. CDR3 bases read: TGCAGCGTTCTATATGGAAACACC. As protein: CSVLYGNT. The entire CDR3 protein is CSVLYGNTIYF.

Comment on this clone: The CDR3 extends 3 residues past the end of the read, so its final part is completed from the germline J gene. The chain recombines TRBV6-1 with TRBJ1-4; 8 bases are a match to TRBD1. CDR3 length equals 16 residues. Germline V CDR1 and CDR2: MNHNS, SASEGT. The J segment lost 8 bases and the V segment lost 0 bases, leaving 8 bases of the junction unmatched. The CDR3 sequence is CASSEASQGAREKLFF. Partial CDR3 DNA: TGTGCCAGCAGTGAAGCGAGCCAGGGGGCAAGGGAAAAA.

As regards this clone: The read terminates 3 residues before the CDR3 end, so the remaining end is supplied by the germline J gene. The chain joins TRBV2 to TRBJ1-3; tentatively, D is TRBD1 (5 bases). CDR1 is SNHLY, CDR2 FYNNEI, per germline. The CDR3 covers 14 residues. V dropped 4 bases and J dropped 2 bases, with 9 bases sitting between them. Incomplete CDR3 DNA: TGTGCCAGCAGTGTGGGGGGGGCTGGAAACACC. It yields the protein CASSVGGAGNT. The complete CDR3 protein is CASSVGGAGNTIYF.

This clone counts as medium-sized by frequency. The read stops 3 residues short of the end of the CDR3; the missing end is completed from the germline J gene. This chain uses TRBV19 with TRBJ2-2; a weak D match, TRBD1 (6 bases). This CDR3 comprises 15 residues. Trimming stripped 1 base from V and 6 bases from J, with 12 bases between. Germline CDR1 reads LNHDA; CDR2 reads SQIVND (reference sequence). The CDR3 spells CASSIVTGKSGELFF. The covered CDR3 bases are TGTGCCAGTAGTATAGTTACAGGGAAGTCCGGGGAG.

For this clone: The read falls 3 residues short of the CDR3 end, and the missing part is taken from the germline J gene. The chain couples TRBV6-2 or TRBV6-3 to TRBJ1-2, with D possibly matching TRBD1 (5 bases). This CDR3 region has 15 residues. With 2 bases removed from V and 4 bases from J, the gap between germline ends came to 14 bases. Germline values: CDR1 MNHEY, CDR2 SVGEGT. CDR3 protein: CASSYPPGGIYGYTF. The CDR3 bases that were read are TGTGCCAGCAGTTACCCGCCGGGGGGAATCTATGGC.

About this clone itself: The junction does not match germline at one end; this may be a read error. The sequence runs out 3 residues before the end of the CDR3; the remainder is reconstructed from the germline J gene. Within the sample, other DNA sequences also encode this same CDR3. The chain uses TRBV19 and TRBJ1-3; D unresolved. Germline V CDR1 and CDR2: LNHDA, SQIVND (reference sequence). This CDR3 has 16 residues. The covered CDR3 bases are TGTGCCAGTAGTTCGCGGGGTGGAGGCTCTGGAAACACA. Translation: CASSSRGGGSGNT. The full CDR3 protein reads CASSSRGGGSGNTIYF.

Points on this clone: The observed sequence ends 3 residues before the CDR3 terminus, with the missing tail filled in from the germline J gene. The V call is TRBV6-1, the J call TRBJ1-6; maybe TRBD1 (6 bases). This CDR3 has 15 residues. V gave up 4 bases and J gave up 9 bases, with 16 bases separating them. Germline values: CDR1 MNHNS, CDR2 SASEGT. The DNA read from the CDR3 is TGTGCCAGCAGTGTTACCGGGACATCGGGTTCACCC. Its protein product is CASSVTGTSGSP. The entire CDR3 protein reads CASSVTGTSGSPLHF.

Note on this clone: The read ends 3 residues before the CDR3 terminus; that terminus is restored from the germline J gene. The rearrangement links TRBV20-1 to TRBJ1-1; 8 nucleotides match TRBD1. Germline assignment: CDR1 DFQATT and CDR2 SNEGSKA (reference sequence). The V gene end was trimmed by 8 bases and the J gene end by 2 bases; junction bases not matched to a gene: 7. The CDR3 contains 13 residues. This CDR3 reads CSFLSGGNTEAFF. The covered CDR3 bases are TGCAGTTTTCTCTCAGGGGGCAACACTGAA.

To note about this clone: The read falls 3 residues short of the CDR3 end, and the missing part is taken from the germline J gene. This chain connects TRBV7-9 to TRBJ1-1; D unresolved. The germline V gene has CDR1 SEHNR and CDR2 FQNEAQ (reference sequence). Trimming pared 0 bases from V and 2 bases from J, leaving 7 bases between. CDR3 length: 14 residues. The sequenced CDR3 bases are TGTGCCAGCAGCTTAGCCCAAACAAACACTGAA. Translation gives CASSLAQTNTE. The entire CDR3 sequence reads CASSLAQTNTEAFF.

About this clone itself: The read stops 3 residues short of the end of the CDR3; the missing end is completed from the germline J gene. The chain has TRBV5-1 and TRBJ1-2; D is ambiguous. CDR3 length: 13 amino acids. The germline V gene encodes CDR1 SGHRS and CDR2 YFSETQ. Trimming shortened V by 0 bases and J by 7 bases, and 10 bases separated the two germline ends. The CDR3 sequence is CASSLEAVGGYTF. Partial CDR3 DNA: TGCGCCAGCAGCTTGGAGGCGGTCGGTGGC.

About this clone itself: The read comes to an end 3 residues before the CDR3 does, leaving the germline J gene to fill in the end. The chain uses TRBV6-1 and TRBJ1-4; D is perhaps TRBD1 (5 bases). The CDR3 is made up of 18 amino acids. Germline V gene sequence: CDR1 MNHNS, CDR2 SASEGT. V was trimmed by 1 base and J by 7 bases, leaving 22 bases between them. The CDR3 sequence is CASSEGMVWGGGTEKLFF. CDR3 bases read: TGTGCCAGCAGTGAAGGGATGGTTTGGGGGGGAGGAACTGAAAAA.

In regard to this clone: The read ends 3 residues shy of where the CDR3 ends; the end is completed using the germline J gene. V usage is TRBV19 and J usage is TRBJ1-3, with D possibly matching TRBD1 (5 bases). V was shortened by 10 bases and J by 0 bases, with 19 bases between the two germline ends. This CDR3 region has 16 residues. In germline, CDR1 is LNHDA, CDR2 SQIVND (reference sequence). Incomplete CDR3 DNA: TGTGCCACCCGGGGGGTTCGAACGGACTCTGGAAACACC. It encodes CATRGVRTDSGNT. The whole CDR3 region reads CATRGVRTDSGNTIYF. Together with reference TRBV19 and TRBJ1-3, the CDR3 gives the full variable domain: DGGITQSPKYLFRKEGQNVTLSCEQNLNHDAMYWYRQDPGQGLRLIYYSQIVNDFQKGDIAEGYSVSREKKESFPLTVTSAQKNPTAFYLCATRGVRTDSGNTIYFGEGSWLTVV.

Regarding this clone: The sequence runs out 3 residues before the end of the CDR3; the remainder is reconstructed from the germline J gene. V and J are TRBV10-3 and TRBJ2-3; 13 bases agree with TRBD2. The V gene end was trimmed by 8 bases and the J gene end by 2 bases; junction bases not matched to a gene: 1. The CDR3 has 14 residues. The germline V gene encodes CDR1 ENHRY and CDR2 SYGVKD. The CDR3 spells CAIGLAGATDTQYF. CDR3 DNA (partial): TGTGCCATCGGACTAGCGGGGGCCACAGATACG.